The clone carrying this T cell receptor beta chain was counted only a few times. The entry originates in a study of cytomegalovirus exposure and HLA in healthy donors. The CDR3 contains 13 residues. In germline, CDR1 is SGHNT, CDR2 YYREEE (reference sequence). Trimming took off 4 bases at V and 3 bases at J, with 11 bases between the two ends. The PCR employed 60 Vbeta primers together with 13 Jbeta primers. Clones were sequenced by immunoSEQ multiplex PCR, and TCRdb holds only the in-frame ones, with some missing. This table has 150,000 or so clones, 60% to 80% appearing once. This chain joins TRBV5-4 and TRBJ2-7, with D perhaps TRBD1 (5 bases). Specimen: PBMCs. The receptor comes from a female donor in good health and CMV-seronegative. The CDR3 here is CASSRTDIYEQYF. The DNA for the CDR3 is TGTGCCAGCAGCCGGACGGACATCTACGAGCAGTACTTC. The whole variable domain, remainder taken from reference TRBV5-4 and TRBJ2-7, is ETGVTQSPTHLIKTRGQQVTLRCSSQSGHNTVSWYQQALGQGPQFIFQYYREEENGRGNFPPRFSGLQFPNYSSELNVNALELDDSALYLCASSRTDIYEQYFGPGTRLTVT.